A selection of T cell receptor beta chains follows, all from one sample in a study of identical twins. TCRdb re-called the 5' RACE reads with MiXCR, one entry per CDR3 protein. The table shows 640,000 or so distinct CDR3 sequences, with roughly 6% occurring only once. Specimen: naive T cells sorted from blood. The receptors here all came from a man between 18 and 35 years old in good health. CDR3s include the opening cysteine and the closing phenylalanine or tryptophan. The order of the fields is V gene, J gene, CDR3 protein.

v_call: TRBV15; j_call: TRBJ2-7; cdr3_aa: CATSSDSGRVNEQYF
v_call: TRBV29-1; j_call: TRBJ2-5; cdr3_aa: CSVEGRYQETQYF
v_call: TRBV11-2; j_call: TRBJ2-5; cdr3_aa: CASSSQTSETQYF
v_call: TRBV6-1; j_call: TRBJ2-1; cdr3_aa: CASEHGTSGSRDNEQFF
v_call: TRBV7-9; j_call: TRBJ2-1; cdr3_aa: CASSLEEDRQFF
v_call: TRBV12-3/TRBV12-4; j_call: TRBJ2-1; cdr3_aa: CASSQQGFNEQFF
v_call: TRBV5-1; j_call: TRBJ2-2; cdr3_aa: CASSLDGGTGELFF
v_call: TRBV6-1; j_call: TRBJ1-1; cdr3_aa: CASRPDFPDRGSEAFF
v_call: TRBV20-1; j_call: TRBJ2-5; cdr3_aa: CSPNGPLRGGYQETQYF
v_call: TRBV14; j_call: TRBJ1-5; cdr3_aa: CASSQERPSYQPQHF
v_call: TRBV15; j_call: TRBJ2-2; cdr3_aa: CATSGMNTGELFF
v_call: TRBV12-3/TRBV12-4; j_call: TRBJ2-3; cdr3_aa: CASSFGRSADTQYF
v_call: TRBV6-5; j_call: TRBJ2-7; cdr3_aa: CASSYSWREGSEQYF
v_call: TRBV12-3/TRBV12-4; j_call: TRBJ2-7; cdr3_aa: CASSPRGRSNYEQYF
v_call: TRBV7-2; j_call: TRBJ2-7; cdr3_aa: CASSTRTGGSYEQYF
v_call: TRBV27; j_call: TRBJ2-7; cdr3_aa: CASSWGGSGEQYF
v_call: TRBV29-1; j_call: TRBJ2-5; cdr3_aa: CSVDGTKPQETQYF
v_call: TRBV7-2; j_call: TRBJ1-5; cdr3_aa: CASSLGAQPQHF
v_call: TRBV10-3; j_call: TRBJ2-3; cdr3_aa: CAISVQGSTDTQYF
v_call: TRBV12-3/TRBV12-4; j_call: TRBJ2-1; cdr3_aa: CASGGWDEQFF
v_call: TRBV5-1; j_call: TRBJ2-7; cdr3_aa: CASSILAGDYEQYF
v_call: TRBV12-3/TRBV12-4; j_call: TRBJ2-1; cdr3_aa: CASSLLDNEQFF
v_call: TRBV7-6; j_call: TRBJ2-5; cdr3_aa: CASSQRTSGIRETQYF
v_call: TRBV29-1; j_call: TRBJ2-1; cdr3_aa: CTLPLAGKQFF
v_call: TRBV20-1; j_call: TRBJ1-2; cdr3_aa: CSARDPGDYGYTF
v_call: TRBV27; j_call: TRBJ2-1; cdr3_aa: CASSFSHEQFF
v_call: TRBV21-1; j_call: TRBJ2-5; cdr3_aa: CASSKSRGGRSKTQYF
v_call: TRBV25-1; j_call: TRBJ2-3; cdr3_aa: CASSEARKLTDTQYF
v_call: TRBV7-9; j_call: TRBJ2-4; cdr3_aa: CSSSLAGLVDIQYF
v_call: TRBV7-9; j_call: TRBJ1-2; cdr3_aa: CASSSVLGAHYGYTF
v_call: TRBV15; j_call: TRBJ1-2; cdr3_aa: CATSRAQREGWDGYTF
v_call: TRBV5-5; j_call: TRBJ2-3; cdr3_aa: CASSRQGTDTQYF
v_call: TRBV29-1; j_call: TRBJ2-7; cdr3_aa: CSVGGLAGLTKQYF
v_call: TRBV13; j_call: TRBJ1-1; cdr3_aa: CASLRRGLGTEAFF
v_call: TRBV2; j_call: TRBJ2-3; cdr3_aa: CASSEPGTRQYF
v_call: TRBV11-2; j_call: TRBJ1-5; cdr3_aa: CASSPRQGNNQPQHF
v_call: TRBV18; j_call: TRBJ2-4; cdr3_aa: CASSPLGGLGFGENIQYF
v_call: TRBV15; j_call: TRBJ2-7; cdr3_aa: CATSSPGDPAGYEQYF
v_call: TRBV11-1; j_call: TRBJ2-1; cdr3_aa: CASKSGLAGLSSYNEQFF
v_call: TRBV30; j_call: TRBJ2-7; cdr3_aa: CAWSGLGGPYEQYF
v_call: TRBV6-1; j_call: TRBJ2-5; cdr3_aa: CASRSIGTATIQETQYF
v_call: TRBV18; j_call: TRBJ2-5; cdr3_aa: CASSSYQETQYF